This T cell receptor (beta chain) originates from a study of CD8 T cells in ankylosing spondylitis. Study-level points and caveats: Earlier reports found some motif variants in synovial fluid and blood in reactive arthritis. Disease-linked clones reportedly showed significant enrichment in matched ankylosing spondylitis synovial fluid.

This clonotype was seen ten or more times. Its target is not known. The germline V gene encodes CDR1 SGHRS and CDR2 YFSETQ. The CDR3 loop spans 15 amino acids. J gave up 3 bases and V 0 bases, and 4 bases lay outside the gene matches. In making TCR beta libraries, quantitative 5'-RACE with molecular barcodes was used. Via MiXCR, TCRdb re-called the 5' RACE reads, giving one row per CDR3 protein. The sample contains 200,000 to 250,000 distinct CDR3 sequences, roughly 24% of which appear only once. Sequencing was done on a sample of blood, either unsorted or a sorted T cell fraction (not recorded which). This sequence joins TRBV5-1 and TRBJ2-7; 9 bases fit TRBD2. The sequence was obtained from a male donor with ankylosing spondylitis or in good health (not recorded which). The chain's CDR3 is CASSLDSGRLYEQYF. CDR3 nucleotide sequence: TGCGCCAGCAGCTTGGATAGCGGGAGACTCTACGAGCAGTACTTC.